This T cell receptor beta chain originates from a study of early T cells in non-severe SARS-CoV-2 infection. This clonotype has ten or more counts. The CDR3 covers 14 residues. Per germline, CDR1 SGHVS and CDR2 FNYEAQ. Trimming took 0 bases from V and 6 from J, leaving 10 bases between them. MiXCR was run by TCRdb on the 5' RACE reads, yielding one entry per CDR3 protein. The table shows more than 45,000 distinct CDR3 sequences, with roughly 5.5% occurring only once. This clonotype was sampled from an adult who was a healthcare worker with PCR-confirmed SARS-CoV-2 infection or an uninfected control (not recorded which). Specimen: whole blood. The chain is built from TRBV7-6 and TRBJ2-3, with D perhaps matching TRBD2 (5 bases). The CDR3 coding sequence is TGTGCCAGCAGCTTAGCGGGAGTGGGGGATACGCAGTATTTT. It translates to CASSLAGVGDTQYF.